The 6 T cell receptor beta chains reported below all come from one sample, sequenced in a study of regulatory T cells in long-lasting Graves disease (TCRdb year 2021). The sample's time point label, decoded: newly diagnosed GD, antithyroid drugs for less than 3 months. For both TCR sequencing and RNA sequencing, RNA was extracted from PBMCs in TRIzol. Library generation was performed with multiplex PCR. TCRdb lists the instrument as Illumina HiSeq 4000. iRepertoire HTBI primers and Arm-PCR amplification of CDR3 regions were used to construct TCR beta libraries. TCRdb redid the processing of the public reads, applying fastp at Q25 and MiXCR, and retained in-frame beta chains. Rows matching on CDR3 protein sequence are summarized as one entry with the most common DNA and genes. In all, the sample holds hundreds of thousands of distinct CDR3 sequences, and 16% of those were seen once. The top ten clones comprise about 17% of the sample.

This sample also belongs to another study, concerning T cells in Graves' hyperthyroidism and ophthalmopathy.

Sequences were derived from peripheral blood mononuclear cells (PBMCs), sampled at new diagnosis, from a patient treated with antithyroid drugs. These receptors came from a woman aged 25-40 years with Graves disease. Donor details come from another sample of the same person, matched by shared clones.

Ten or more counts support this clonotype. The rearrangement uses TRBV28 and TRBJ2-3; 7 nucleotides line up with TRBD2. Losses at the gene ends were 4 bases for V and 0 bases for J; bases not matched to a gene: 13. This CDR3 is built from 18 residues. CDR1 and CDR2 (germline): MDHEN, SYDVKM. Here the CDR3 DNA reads TGTGCCAGCAGTTCAATATATCCGGGGGGATCTAGCACAGATACGCAGTATTTT. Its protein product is CASSSIYPGGSSTDTQYF.

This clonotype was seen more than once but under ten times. CDR3 nucleotide sequence: TGTGCCAGCAGTTTAGCGGGAGGGGGGATAGATGAGCAGTTCTTC. Protein: CASSLAGGGIDEQFF. The chain has TRBV25-1 and TRBJ2-1; 11 nucleotides agree with TRBD2. J gave up 8 bases and V 5 bases, and 8 bases lay outside the gene matches. The CDR3 has 15 residues. Looked up from germline, CDR1 is MGHDK and CDR2 is SYGVNS.

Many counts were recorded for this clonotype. In nucleotides, the CDR3 is TGTGCCACCAGCAGAGACACAGGGGTGCTGGTTCAGTACTTC. This encodes CATSRDTGVLVQYF. The chain carries TRBV15 and TRBJ2-4; 7 positions match TRBD1. Germline V gene data show CDR1 as LNHNV and CDR2 as YYDKDF (reference sequence). The ends lost 0 bases at V and 11 bases at J; junction bases unmatched: 7. The length of the CDR3 is 14 residues.

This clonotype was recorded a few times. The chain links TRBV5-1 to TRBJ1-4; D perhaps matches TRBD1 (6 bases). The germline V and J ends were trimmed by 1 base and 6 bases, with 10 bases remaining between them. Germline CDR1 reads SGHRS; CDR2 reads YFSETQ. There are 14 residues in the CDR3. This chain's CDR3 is CASSLKQGDEKLFF. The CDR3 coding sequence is TGCGCCAGCAGCTTGAAACAGGGTGATGAAAAACTGTTTTTT.

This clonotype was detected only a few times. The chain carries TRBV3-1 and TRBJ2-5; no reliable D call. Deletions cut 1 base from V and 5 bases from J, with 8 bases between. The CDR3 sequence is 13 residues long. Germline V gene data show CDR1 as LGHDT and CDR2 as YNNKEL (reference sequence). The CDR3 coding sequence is TGTGCCAGCAGCCAAGCAGAGACCGAGACCCAGTACTTC. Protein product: CASSQAETETQYF.

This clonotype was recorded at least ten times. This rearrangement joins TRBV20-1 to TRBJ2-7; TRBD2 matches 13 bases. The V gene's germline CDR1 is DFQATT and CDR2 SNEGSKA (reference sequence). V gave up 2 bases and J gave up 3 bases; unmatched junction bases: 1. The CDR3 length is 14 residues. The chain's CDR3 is CSARRLAGGYEQYF. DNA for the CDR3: TGCAGTGCTAGACGACTAGCGGGAGGCTACGAGCAGTACTTC.